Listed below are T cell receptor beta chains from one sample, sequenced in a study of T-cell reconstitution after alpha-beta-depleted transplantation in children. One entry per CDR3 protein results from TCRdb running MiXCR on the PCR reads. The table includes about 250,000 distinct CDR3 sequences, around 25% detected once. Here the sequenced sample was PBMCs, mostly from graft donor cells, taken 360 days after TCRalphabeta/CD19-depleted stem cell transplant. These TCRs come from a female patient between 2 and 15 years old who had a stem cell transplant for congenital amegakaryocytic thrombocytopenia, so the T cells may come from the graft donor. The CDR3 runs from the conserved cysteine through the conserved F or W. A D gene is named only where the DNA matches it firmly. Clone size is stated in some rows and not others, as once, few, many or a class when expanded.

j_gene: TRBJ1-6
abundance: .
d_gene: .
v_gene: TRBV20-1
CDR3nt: TGCAGTGCTAGAATTGTGGGTGGGAGATCACCCCTCCACTTT
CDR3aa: CSARIVGGRSPLHF

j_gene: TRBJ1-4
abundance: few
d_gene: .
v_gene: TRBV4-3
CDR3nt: TGCGCCAGCAGCCAAGATCTTCGGGTTTCTAATGAAAAACTGTTTTTT
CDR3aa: CASSQDLRVSNEKLFF

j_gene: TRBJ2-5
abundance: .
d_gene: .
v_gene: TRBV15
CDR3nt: TGTGCCACCAGCAGTTCTCCCAGGGGACACCAAGAGACCCAGTACTTC
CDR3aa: CATSSSPRGHQETQYF

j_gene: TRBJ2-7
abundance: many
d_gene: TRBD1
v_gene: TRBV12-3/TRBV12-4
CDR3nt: TGTGCCAGCAGTCGGGACAGGGGGCCATCCTACGAGCAGTACTTC
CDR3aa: CASSRDRGPSYEQYF

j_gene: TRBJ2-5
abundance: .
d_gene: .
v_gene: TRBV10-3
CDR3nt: TGTGCCATCAGTGAAGGGAAGGGCAGGGGAATCCAAGAGACCCAGTACTTC
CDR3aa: CAISEGKGRGIQETQYF

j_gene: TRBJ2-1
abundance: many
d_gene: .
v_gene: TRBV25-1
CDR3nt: TGTGCCAGCAGTGAGCACCCCCTACCCAGCTACAATGAGCAGTTCTTC
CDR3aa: CASSEHPLPSYNEQFF

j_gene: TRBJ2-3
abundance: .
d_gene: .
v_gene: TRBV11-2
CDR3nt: TGTGCCAGCAGCTTATGGTCGGCAGGGGTAGCAGATACGCAGTATTTT
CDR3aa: CASSLWSAGVADTQYF

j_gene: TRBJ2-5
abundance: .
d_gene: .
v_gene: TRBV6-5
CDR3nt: TGTGCCAGCAGTTACTCGGGGGGACAAGAGACCCAGTACTTC
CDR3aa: CASSYSGGQETQYF

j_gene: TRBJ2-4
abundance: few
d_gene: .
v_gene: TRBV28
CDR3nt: TGTGCCAGCAGATTACGGGACATTCAGTACTTC
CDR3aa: CASRLRDIQYF

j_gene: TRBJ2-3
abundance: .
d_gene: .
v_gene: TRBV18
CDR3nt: TGTGCCAGCTCACGCTCGCCTAATACGCAGTATTTT
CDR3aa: CASSRSPNTQYF

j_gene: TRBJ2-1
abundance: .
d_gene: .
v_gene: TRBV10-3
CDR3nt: TGTGCCATCACCTACGGGCAGATTGGACCCATGGGGGAGCAGTTCTTC
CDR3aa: CAITYGQIGPMGEQFF

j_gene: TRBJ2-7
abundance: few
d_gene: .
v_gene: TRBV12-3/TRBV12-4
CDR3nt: TGTGCCAGCAGTTTAGGAAAGGCTACCTACGAGCAGTACTTC
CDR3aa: CASSLGKATYEQYF

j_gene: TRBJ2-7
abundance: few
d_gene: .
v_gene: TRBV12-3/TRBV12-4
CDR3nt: TGTGCCAGCAGTTTAGGGGTAGCGGCCACCTACGAGCAGTACTTC
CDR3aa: CASSLGVAATYEQYF

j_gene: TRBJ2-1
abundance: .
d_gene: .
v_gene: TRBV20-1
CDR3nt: TGCAGTGCTGGTCAGTACAGGGTCATCGAGACTATCTACAATGAGCAGTTCTTC
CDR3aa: CSAGQYRVIETIYNEQFF

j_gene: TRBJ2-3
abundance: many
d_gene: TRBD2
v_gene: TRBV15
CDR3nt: TGTGCCACCAGTCCTAGCGGGGGTGCAGATACGCAGTATTTT
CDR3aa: CATSPSGGADTQYF

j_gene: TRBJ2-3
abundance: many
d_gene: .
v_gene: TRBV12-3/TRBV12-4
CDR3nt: TGTGCCAGCAGTTTAGCGAGGAGGGAGAAGCCAGATACGCAGTATTTT
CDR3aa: CASSLARREKPDTQYF

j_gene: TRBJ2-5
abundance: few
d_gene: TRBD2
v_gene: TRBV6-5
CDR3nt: TGTGCCAGCAGTTATTTCCTTGGCGGGGGACGGGAGACCCAGTACTTC
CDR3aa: CASSYFLGGGRETQYF

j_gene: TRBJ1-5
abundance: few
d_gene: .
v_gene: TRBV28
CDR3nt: TGTGCCAGCAGTTCAATAAGAGTTGATCAGCCCCAGCATTTT
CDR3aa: CASSSIRVDQPQHF

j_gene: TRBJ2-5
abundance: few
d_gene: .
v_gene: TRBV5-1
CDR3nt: TGCGCCAGCAGCTTCATCGGGGAAGAGACCCAGTACTTC
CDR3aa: CASSFIGEETQYF

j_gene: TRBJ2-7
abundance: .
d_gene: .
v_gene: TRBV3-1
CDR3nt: TGTGCCAGCAGCCAAGATCCTTGGTTAACCTACGAGCAGTACTTC
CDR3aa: CASSQDPWLTYEQYF

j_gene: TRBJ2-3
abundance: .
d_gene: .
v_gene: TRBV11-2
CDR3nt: TGTGCCAGCAGCTTCTTCCGAGATACGCAGTATTTT
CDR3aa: CASSFFRDTQYF

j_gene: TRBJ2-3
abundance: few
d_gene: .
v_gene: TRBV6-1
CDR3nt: TGTGCCAGCAGGATCTCGGGGGGCTTAGGCACAGATACGCAGTATTTT
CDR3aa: CASRISGGLGTDTQYF

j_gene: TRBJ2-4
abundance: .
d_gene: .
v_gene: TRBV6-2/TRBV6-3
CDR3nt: TGTGCCAGCAGTTGGGGGGACGAGCTGGACATTCAGTACTTC
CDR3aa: CASSWGDELDIQYF

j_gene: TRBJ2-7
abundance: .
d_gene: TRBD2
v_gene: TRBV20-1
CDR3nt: TGCAGTGCTAGAGGGTGGGCTAGCGGGAGAATCTACGAGCAGTACTTC
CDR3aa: CSARGWASGRIYEQYF

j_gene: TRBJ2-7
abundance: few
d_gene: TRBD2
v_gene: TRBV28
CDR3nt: TGTGCCAGCAGTCCGGATTCGGTGACTAGCGGGATCTACGAGCAGTACTTC
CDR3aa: CASSPDSVTSGIYEQYF

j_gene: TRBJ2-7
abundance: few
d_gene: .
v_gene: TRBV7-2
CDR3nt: TGTGCCAGCAGTTACCCGGGTGGTGAGCAGTACTTC
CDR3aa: CASSYPGGEQYF

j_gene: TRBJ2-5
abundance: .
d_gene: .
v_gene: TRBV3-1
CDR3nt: TGTGCCAGCAGCCAAGGGGCAGGGCAGACCCAGTACTTC
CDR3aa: CASSQGAGQTQYF

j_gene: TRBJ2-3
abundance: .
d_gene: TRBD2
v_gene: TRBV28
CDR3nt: TGTGCCAGCAGTTCTTGGCTCGGGCTAGCGGGAGTTAAGACAGATACGCAGTATTTT
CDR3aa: CASSSWLGLAGVKTDTQYF

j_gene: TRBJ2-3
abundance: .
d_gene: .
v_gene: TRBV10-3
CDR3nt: TGTGCCATCAGTGATAGTGCGGGGAGTAGCACAGATACGCAGTATTTT
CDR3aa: CAISDSAGSSTDTQYF

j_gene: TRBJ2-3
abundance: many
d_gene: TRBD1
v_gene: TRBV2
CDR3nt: TGTGCCAGCGACAGGGTTGGAGGCACAGATACGCAGTATTTT
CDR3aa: CASDRVGGTDTQYF

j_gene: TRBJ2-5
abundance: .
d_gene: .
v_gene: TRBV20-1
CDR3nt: TGCAGTGCTAGAGGACTGTACCAAGAGACCCAGTACTTC
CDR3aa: CSARGLYQETQYF

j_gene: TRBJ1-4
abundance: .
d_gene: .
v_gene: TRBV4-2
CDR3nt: TGTGCCAGCAGCCAAGAATCCCGGAAATCCGGGGGAGAAAAACTGTTTTTT
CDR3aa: CASSQESRKSGGEKLFF

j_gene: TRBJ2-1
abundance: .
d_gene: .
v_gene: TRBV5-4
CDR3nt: TGTGCCAGCAGCCCGGTGGGGCAGGAGCAGTTCTTC
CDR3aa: CASSPVGQEQFF

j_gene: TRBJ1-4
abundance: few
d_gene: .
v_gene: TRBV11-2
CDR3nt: TGTGCCAGCAGCTTAGACAGACTCAATGAAAAACTGTTTTTT
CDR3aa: CASSLDRLNEKLFF

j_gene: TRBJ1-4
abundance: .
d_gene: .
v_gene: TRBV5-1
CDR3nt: TGCGCCAGCAGCTTGGCCCCGGGGGATGATGAAAAACTGTTTTTT
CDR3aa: CASSLAPGDDEKLFF

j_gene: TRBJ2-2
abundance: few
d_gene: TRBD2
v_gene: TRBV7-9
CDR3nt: TGTGCCAGCAGCCCCGGGACTAGCGGATACACCGGGGAGCTGTTTTTT
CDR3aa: CASSPGTSGYTGELFF

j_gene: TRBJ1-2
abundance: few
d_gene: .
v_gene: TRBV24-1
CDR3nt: TGTGCCACCAGTGATTATAGACGAGGGGTTGATGAGGGCTACACCTTC
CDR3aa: CATSDYRRGVDEGYTF

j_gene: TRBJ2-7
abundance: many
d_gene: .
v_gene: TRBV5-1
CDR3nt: TGCGCCAGCAGCTTAGTCGGGAGCTCCTACGAGCAGTACTTC
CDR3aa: CASSLVGSSYEQYF

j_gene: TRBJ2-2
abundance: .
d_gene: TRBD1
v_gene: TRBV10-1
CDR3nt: TGCGCCAGCATGCTTCGGGACAGCTCGAACACCGGGGAGCTGTTTTTT
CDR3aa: CASMLRDSSNTGELFF